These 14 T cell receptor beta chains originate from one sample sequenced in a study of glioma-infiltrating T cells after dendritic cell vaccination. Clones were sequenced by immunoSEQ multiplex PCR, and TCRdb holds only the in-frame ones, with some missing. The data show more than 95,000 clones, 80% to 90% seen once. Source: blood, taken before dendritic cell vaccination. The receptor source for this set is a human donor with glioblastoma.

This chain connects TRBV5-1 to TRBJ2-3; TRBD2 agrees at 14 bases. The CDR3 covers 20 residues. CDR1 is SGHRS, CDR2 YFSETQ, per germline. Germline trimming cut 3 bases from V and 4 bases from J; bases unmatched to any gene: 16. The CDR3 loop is CASSSPRETSGGALPDTQYF. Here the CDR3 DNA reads TGCGCCAGCAGCTCCCCTAGGGAGACTAGCGGGGGGGCCCTCCCAGATACGCAGTATTTT.

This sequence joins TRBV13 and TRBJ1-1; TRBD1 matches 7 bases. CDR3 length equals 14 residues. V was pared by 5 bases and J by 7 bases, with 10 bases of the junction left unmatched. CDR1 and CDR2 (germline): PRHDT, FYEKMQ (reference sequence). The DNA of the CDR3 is TGTGCCAGCAGCCAATCGACAGGGTGGATTGAAGCTTTCTTT. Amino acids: CASSQSTGWIEAFF. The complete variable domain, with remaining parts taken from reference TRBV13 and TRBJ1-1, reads AAGVIQSPRHLIKEKRETATLKCYPIPRHDTVYWYQQGPGQDPQFLISFYEKMQSDKGSIPDRFSAQQFSDYHSELNMSSLELGDSALYFCASSQSTGWIEAFFGQGTRLTVV.

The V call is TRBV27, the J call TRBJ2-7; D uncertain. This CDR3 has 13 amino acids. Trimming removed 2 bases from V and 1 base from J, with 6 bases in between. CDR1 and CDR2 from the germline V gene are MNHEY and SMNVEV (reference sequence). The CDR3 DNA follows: TGTGCCAGCAGTTTAGCAGTTTCCTACGAGCAGTACTTC. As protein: CASSLAVSYEQYF.

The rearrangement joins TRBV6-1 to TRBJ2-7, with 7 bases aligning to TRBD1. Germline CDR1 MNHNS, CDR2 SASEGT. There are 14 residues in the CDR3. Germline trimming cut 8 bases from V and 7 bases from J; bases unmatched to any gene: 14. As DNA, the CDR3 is TGTGCCAGCTTCGTTCGACAGGGAGAAGGAGAGCAGTACTTC. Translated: CASFVRQGEGEQYF.

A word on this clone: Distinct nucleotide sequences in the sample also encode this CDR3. The CDR3, as DNA: TGTGCCAGCAGTGCGATTCCGGGACAGGGGACGGAAGGCTACACCTTC. Translation: CASSAIPGQGTEGYTF. The rearrangement links TRBV25-1 to TRBJ1-2; 10 nucleotides match TRBD1. V lost 4 bases to trimming and J lost 8 bases; unmatched junction nucleotides: 13. The CDR3 totals 16 residues. CDR1 and CDR2 from the germline V gene are MGHDK and SYGVNS.

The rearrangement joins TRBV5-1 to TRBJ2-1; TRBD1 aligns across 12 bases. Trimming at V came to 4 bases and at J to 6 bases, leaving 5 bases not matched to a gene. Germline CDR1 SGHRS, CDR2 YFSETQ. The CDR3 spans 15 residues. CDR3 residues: CASSKGQGAGNEQFF. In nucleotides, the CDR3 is TGCGCCAGCAGCAAGGGACAGGGGGCTGGCAATGAGCAGTTCTTC.

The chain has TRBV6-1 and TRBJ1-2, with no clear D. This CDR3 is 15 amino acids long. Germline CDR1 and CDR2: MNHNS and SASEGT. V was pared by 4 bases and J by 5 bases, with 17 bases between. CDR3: CASSVPTGSGYGYTF. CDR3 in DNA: TGTGCCAGCAGTGTTCCCACCGGGAGCGGGTATGGCTACACCTTC.

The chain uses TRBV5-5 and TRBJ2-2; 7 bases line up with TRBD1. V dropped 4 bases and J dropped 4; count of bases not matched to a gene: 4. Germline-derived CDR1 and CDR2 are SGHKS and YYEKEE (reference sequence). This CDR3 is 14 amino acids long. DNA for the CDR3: TGTGCCAGCAGCACAGGGGTCTTCACCGGGGAGCTGTTTTTT. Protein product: CASSTGVFTGELFF.

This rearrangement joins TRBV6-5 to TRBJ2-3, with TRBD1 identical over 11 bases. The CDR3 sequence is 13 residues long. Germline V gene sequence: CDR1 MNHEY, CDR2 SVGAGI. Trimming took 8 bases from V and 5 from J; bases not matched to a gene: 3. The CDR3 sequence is CASRTGGRDTQYF. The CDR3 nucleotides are TGTGCCAGCCGGACAGGGGGCAGAGATACGCAGTATTTT.

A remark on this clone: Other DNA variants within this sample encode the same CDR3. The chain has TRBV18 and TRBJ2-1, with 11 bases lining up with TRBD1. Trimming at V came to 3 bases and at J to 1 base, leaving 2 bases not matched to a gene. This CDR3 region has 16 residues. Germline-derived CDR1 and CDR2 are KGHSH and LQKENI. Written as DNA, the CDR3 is TGTGCCAGCTCACCGGGACAGGGGGTTTCCTACAATGAGCAGTTCTTC. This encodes CASSPGQGVSYNEQFF.

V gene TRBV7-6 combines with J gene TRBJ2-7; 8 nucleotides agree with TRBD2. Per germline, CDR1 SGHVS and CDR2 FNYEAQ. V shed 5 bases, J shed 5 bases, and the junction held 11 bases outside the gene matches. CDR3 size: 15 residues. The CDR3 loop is CASSQETLAGHEQYF. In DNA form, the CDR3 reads TGTGCCAGCAGCCAAGAAACTTTAGCGGGACACGAGCAGTACTTC.

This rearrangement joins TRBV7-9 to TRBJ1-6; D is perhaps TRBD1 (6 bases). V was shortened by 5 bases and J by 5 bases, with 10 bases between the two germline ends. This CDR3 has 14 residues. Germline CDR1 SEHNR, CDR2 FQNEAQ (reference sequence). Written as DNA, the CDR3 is TGTGCCAGCAGCCGACAGGTCAATAATTCACCCCTCCACTTT. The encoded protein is CASSRQVNNSPLHF.

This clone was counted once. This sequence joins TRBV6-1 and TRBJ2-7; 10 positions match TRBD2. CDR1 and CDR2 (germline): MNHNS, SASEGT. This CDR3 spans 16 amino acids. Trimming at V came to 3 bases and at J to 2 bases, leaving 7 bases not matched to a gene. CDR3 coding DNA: TGTGCCAGCAGTGATCCTCAAGCGGGGGGGCCCTACGAGCAGTACTTC. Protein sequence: CASSDPQAGGPYEQYF.

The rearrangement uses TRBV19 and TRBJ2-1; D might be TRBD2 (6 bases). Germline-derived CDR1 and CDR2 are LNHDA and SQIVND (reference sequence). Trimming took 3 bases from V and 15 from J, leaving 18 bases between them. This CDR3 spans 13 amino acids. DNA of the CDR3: TGTGCCAGTAGTATTAGGTCCCAGGGCGGGGTGTTCTTC. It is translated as CASSIRSQGGVFF. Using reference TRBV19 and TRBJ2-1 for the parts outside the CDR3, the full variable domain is DGGITQSPKYLFRKEGQNVTLSCEQNLNHDAMYWYRQDPGQGLRLIYYSQIVNDFQKGDIAEGYSVSREKKESFPLTVTSAQKNPTAFYLCASSIRSQGGVFFGPGTRLTVL.